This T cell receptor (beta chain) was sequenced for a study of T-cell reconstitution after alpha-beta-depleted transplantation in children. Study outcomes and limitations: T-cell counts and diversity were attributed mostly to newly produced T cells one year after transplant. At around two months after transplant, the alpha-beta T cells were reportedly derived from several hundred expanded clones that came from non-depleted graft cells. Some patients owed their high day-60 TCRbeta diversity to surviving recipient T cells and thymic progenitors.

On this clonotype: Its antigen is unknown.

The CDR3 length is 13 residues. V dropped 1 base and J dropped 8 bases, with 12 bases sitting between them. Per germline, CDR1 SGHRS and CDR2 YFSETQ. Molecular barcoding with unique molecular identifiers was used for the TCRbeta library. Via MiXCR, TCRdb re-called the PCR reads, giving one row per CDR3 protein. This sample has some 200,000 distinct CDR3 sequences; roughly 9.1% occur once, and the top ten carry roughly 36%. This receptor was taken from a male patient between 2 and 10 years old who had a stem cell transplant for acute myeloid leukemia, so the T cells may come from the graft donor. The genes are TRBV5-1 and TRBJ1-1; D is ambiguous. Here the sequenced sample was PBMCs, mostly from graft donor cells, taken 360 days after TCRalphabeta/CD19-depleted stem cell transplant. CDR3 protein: CASSLLGFGEAFF. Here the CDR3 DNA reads TGCGCCAGCAGCTTGTTGGGGTTTGGCGAAGCTTTCTTT.